This T cell receptor (beta chain) comes out of a study of T cell clonality in common variable immunodeficiency. The assay was immunoSEQ multiplex PCR, and TCRdb's table has in-frame clones only and misses some. The sample counts 25,000 to 35,000 clones, none seen once; the ten largest own about 4.5%. This clone was counted many times. Its antigen is unknown. The CDR3 end falls 3 residues outside the read, so it is completed with the germline J gene. This CDR3 is also generated by other DNA sequences in the sample. Notes on the study in general: CVID subjects had higher TCRbeta clonality than healthy controls, most marked in about a third. Common variable immunodeficiency TCR beta sequences reportedly had fewer deletions and N-nucleotide insertions. Authors noted CVID clonality's cause needs subpopulation repertoire sequencing.

The germline V and J ends were trimmed by 5 bases and 0 bases, with 14 bases remaining between them. CDR3 length: 15 residues. Germline CDR1 is GTSNPN and CDR2 is SVGIG (reference sequence). This clonotype was obtained from a person aged 18 to 70 in good health. Sequencing used peripheral blood mononuclear cells. This sequence joins TRBV30 and TRBJ1-3, with a possible D match to TRBD1 (6 bases). Partial CDR3 DNA: TGTGCCTGGGTCGTGGGGGCCCTCTCTGGAAACACC. Translated: CAWVVGALSGNT. The full-length CDR3 reads as CAWVVGALSGNTIYF.